Detailed here is one T cell receptor beta chain. This sample is drawn from a study of blood T cell repertoires in COVID-19. Background on the study: T cells, B-cell-depleted T cells, or PBMCs provided the cDNA or gDNA that served as material.

How the authors handled the data: Amplification of reference gene primers was used by the study to estimate nucleated cell counts. Profiled with immunoSEQ multiplex PCR; TCRdb holds only in-frame clones, not every one. For V, J and clone size, that table is used; D and trimming come from the DNA. Counted here are around 200,000 clones, approximately 87% occurring once; the ten biggest clones make up 2% to 2.5%. Trimming pared 0 bases from V and 3 bases from J, leaving 12 bases between. The CDR3 extends over 15 amino acids. The germline gives CDR1 MNHEY, CDR2 SVGAGI. The chain couples TRBV6-5 to TRBJ2-7; D is possibly TRBD1 (5 bases). The clonotype originates from a woman in her forties or fifties with acute or convalescent COVID-19. Sequencing was carried out using peripheral blood. CDR3 sequence: CASSYSIVGHYEQYF. The CDR3 DNA reads as TGTGCCAGCAGTTACTCGATAGTGGGGCACTACGAGCAGTACTTC.